Below, 32 T cell receptor beta chains from the same sample are listed, as sequenced in a study of CD8+ T cells in alopecia areata. Indicated treatment: oral pan-JAK inhibitor, 5-10 mg twice daily. RNA was extracted and reverse transcribed into cDNA as the sequencing template. Only in-frame clones appear in the TCRdb table, and some are missing; sequencing was by immunoSEQ multiplex PCR. The table lists about 200,000 clones, roughly 60% of them singletons, with roughly 5.8% in the top ten. Sequenced here: CD4+ T cells sorted from blood, sampled at week 24, from a patient treated with tofacitinib. Receptors originate from a human donor with alopecia areata.

This chain links TRBV2 with TRBJ2-7; perhaps TRBD1 as D (6 bases). Germline V lookup: CDR1 SNHLY, CDR2 FYNNEI. Trimming removed 6 bases from V and 0 bases from J, with 15 bases in between. This CDR3 region has 15 residues. DNA of the CDR3: TGTGCCAGCAGAGATGGACAGAGTTTCTCCTACGAGCAGTACTTC. This sequence encodes CASRDGQSFSYEQYF.

The J gene is TRBJ1-2, the V gene TRBV18; no firm D call. The CDR3 runs to 15 residues. Trimming left V 0 bases short and J 2 bases short, with 10 bases between. Germline CDR1 is KGHSH and CDR2 is LQKENI. The DNA of the CDR3 is TGTGCCAGCTCACCACCGTCGTCCAGGAACTATGGCTACACCTTC. It codes for CASSPPSSRNYGYTF.

The chain employs TRBV29-1 and TRBJ2-2; 7 bases match TRBD1. The CDR3 extends over 14 amino acids. V trimming: 7 bases; J trimming: 7 bases; junction bases outside the gene matches: 12. Germline V gene data show CDR1 as SQVTM and CDR2 as ANQGSEA. This CDR3 is CSAQPRQGIGELFF. The CDR3 DNA reads as TGCAGCGCGCAGCCGAGACAGGGAATCGGGGAGCTGTTTTTT.

The rearrangement joins TRBV19 to TRBJ2-3, with a possible D match to TRBD2 (5 bases). The CDR3 is 16 residues long. The germline V gene has CDR1 LNHDA and CDR2 SQIVND (reference sequence). V lost 3 bases and J lost 0, with 13 bases in between. The CDR3 DNA reads as TGTGCCAGTAGTATTCGAAGCGGCTCTAGCACAGATACGCAGTATTTT. Encoded protein: CASSIRSGSSTDTQYF. The full variable domain, its missing parts supplied by reference TRBV19 and TRBJ2-3, is DGGITQSPKYLFRKEGQNVTLSCEQNLNHDAMYWYRQDPGQGLRLIYYSQIVNDFQKGDIAEGYSVSREKKESFPLTVTSAQKNPTAFYLCASSIRSGSSTDTQYFGPGTRLTVL.

V and J are TRBV5-6 and TRBJ2-1, with D uncertain. CDR3 length equals 12 residues. CDR1 and CDR2 from the germline V gene are SGHDT and YYEEEE. V dropped 0 bases and J dropped 13 bases, with 11 bases sitting between them. The CDR3 DNA is TGTGCCAGCAGCTTGGCAGCTAGAGGTCAGTTCTTC. This translates into CASSLAARGQFF.

This chain links TRBV7-2 with TRBJ2-5; 15 bases line up with TRBD2. V was pared by 5 bases and J by 4 bases, with 5 bases of the junction left unmatched. CDR1 SGHTA and CDR2 FQGNSA come from the germline V gene. There are 16 residues in the CDR3. CDR3 coding DNA: TGTGCCAGCAGCCTGGGACTAGCGGGGGGTCGAGAGACCCAGTACTTC. Encoded protein: CASSLGLAGGRETQYF.

This clone occurred a few times. The rearrangement uses TRBV29-1 and TRBJ2-1; D tentatively reads TRBD1 or TRBD2 (6 bases each). CDR1 and CDR2 from the germline V gene are SQVTM and ANQGSEA. The CDR3 sequence is 13 residues long. V lost 6 bases, J lost 5 bases, and 14 bases lay in between. The CDR3 region is CSVRRGRDNEQFF. The CDR3 nucleotides are TGCAGCGTACGACGGGGGCGAGACAATGAGCAGTTCTTC.

The rearrangement joins TRBV6-1 to TRBJ1-2, with 9 bases fitting TRBD1. With V trimmed by 7 bases and J by 3 bases, 3 bases remained unmatched. The germline V gene has CDR1 MNHNS and CDR2 SASEGT. This CDR3 spans 13 amino acids. The CDR3 sequence: CASIRTGDYGYTF. The CDR3, as DNA: TGTGCCAGCATCCGGACAGGGGACTATGGCTACACCTTC.

J is TRBJ1-1 and V is TRBV4-3; no definite D call. The CDR3 extends over 13 amino acids. Between the trimmed V and J ends, which lost 0 bases and 4 bases, there was a span of 6 bases. Germline V gene lookup returns CDR1 LGHNA and CDR2 YSLEER. The CDR3 is CASSQETFTEAFF. CDR3 nucleotide sequence: TGCGCCAGCAGCCAAGAAACGTTCACTGAAGCTTTCTTT.

This chain joins TRBV18 and TRBJ2-5, with TRBD1 as a possible D gene (6 bases). CDR1 and CDR2 from the germline V gene are KGHSH and LQKENI. Trimming took 6 bases from V and 2 from J, leaving 16 bases between them. This CDR3 is 15 amino acids long. DNA for the CDR3: TGTGCCAGCTCGTCAACCCGGACAGATCAAGAGACCCAGTACTTC. This encodes CASSSTRTDQETQYF.

Concerning this clone: The identical CDR3 is also encoded by other nucleotide sequences in the sample. The V call is TRBV29-1, the J call TRBJ2-7; 7 nucleotides line up with TRBD1. Trimming took 4 bases from V and 2 from J; bases not matched to a gene: 2. CDR3 length: 12 amino acids. The germline V gene has CDR1 SQVTM and CDR2 ANQGSEA. As DNA, the CDR3 is TGCAGCGTTGGCCAGGGGGCCTACGAGCAGTACTTC. It encodes CSVGQGAYEQYF.

J is TRBJ2-6 and V is TRBV11-1, with D possibly TRBD2 on 5 matching bases. CDR1 is SGHAT and CDR2 is FQDESV in the germline V gene (reference sequence). The ends were cut back, 1 base at V and 1 base at J, with 14 bases in the middle. This CDR3 has 18 residues. The CDR3 sequence: CASSLVTGYESGANVLTF. CDR3 DNA sequence: TGTGCCAGCAGCTTAGTTACGGGATACGAATCTGGGGCCAACGTCCTGACTTTC.

This chain uses TRBV7-2 with TRBJ2-7; D is perhaps TRBD1 or TRBD2 (5 bases each). Germline CDR1 reads SGHTA; CDR2 reads FQGNSA. Trimming shortened V by 0 bases and J by 7 bases, and 10 bases separated the two germline ends. CDR3 length equals 13 residues. The chain's CDR3 is CASSLAQGREQYF. CDR3 in DNA: TGTGCCAGCAGCTTAGCGCAGGGACGGGAGCAGTACTTC.

The chain uses TRBV7-2 and TRBJ1-1; 10 bases match TRBD1. This CDR3 is 16 amino acids long. With V trimmed by 5 bases and J by 0 bases, 6 bases remained unmatched. The germline CDR1 and CDR2 sequences are SGHTA and FQGNSA. CDR3 DNA sequence: TGTGCCAGCAGCCCGCGACAGGGGGCTTTGAACACTGAAGCTTTCTTT. As protein: CASSPRQGALNTEAFF. The entire variable domain, with the rest obtained from reference TRBV7-2 and TRBJ1-1, is as follows: GAGVSQSPSNKVTEKGKDVELRCDPISGHTALYWYRQSLGQGLEFLIYFQGNSAPDKSGLPSDRFSAERTGGSVSTLTIQRTQQEDSAVYLCASSPRQGALNTEAFFGQGTRLTVV.

The J gene is TRBJ2-3, the V gene TRBV5-1, with D unclear. Trimming stripped 3 bases from V and 0 bases from J, with 11 bases between. This CDR3 is built from 15 residues. The V gene's germline CDR1 is SGHRS and CDR2 YFSETQ. CDR3 amino acids: CASSSSARSTDTQYF. Written as DNA, the CDR3 is TGCGCCAGCAGCTCATCAGCTCGGAGCACAGATACGCAGTATTTT.

This chain connects TRBV7-2 to TRBJ2-3; D might be TRBD2 (5 bases). Germline V gene data show CDR1 as SGHTA and CDR2 as FQGNSA. The CDR3 loop spans 13 amino acids. V lost 8 bases and J 2 bases, leaving 11 bases between the germline ends. As DNA, the CDR3 is TGTGCCAGCGGTTGGGAGAACACAGATACGCAGTATTTT. Its translation is CASGWENTDTQYF.

The chain employs TRBV9 and TRBJ1-3, with D hard to call. V was clipped by 4 bases and J by 0 bases, with 11 bases between them. The CDR3 extends over 15 amino acids. Germline V gene sequence: CDR1 SGDLS, CDR2 YYNGEE. CDR3 DNA sequence: TGTGCCAGCAGCCGACTGGATTACTCTGGAAACACCATATATTTT. It encodes CASSRLDYSGNTIYF.

J is TRBJ1-1 and V is TRBV6-5; the D gene is possibly TRBD1 (5 bases). The CDR3 covers 13 residues. Germline V gene data show CDR1 as MNHEY and CDR2 as SVGAGI. Between the trimmed V and J ends, which lost 2 bases and 13 bases, there was a span of 17 bases. In DNA, the CDR3 is TGTGCCAGCAGTTACAGTCGGCAGGGACGGGGTTTCTTT. As protein: CASSYSRQGRGFF.

This clone occurred a few times. The V and J genes are TRBV5-1 and TRBJ2-2; 9 bases agree with TRBD1. CDR1 is SGHRS, CDR2 YFSETQ, per germline. The CDR3 consists of 15 residues. After removal of 4 bases from V and 5 bases from J, the junction contained 6 bases not matched to a gene. CDR3 nucleotide sequence: TGCGCCAGCAGCGGGGAAGGGACAGGGACCGGGGAGCTGTTTTTT. Its translation is CASSGEGTGTGELFF.

The genes are TRBV29-1 and TRBJ2-5; 8 bases match TRBD2. CDR1 and CDR2 from the germline V gene are SQVTM and ANQGSEA. This CDR3 has 13 residues. J lost 7 bases, V lost 5 bases, and 9 bases had no gene match. The CDR3 protein is CSVPGLAGGTQYF. The CDR3 DNA sequence: TGCAGCGTTCCTGGACTAGCCGGCGGGACCCAGTACTTC.

The V call is TRBV30, the J call TRBJ1-1, with D possibly TRBD1 on 6 matching bases. Germline CDR1 and CDR2: GTSNPN and SVGIG (reference sequence). V was pared by 6 bases and J by 10 bases, with 21 bases between. The CDR3 loop spans 13 amino acids. For the CDR3, the DNA is TGTGCCTGCTCTATGAGCGGGGGCCTGCTAGCTTTCTTT. This sequence encodes CACSMSGGLLAFF.

This rearrangement joins TRBV14 to TRBJ2-2; D tentatively fits TRBD1 or TRBD2 (5 bases each). The CDR3 loop spans 18 amino acids. The V and J ends lost 0 bases and 1 base respectively, with 15 bases between them. Germline V lookup: CDR1 SGHDN, CDR2 FVKESK. CDR3 bases: TGTGCCAGCAGCCAAGATCACCCGTCAGGGAGGAACACCGGGGAGCTGTTTTTT. Its translation: CASSQDHPSGRNTGELFF.

The V and J genes are TRBV2 and TRBJ2-3; D might be TRBD1 (6 bases). The germline V gene has CDR1 SNHLY and CDR2 FYNNEI. Trimming shortened V by 7 bases and J by 2 bases, and 13 bases separated the two germline ends. The CDR3 has 14 amino acids. The CDR3 DNA sequence: TGTGCCAGCACCGAACAGGGTTTCACAGATACGCAGTATTTT. The encoded protein is CASTEQGFTDTQYF.

This clone was detected a few times. This chain joins TRBV30 and TRBJ2-7, with 14 bases lining up with TRBD2. The germline V gene encodes CDR1 GTSNPN and CDR2 SVGIG (reference sequence). The CDR3 length is 14 residues. With V trimmed by 2 bases and J by 6 bases, 3 bases remained unmatched. The CDR3 loop is CAWSKGLAGGEQYF. In DNA, the CDR3 is TGTGCCTGGAGTAAAGGACTAGCGGGAGGCGAGCAGTACTTC.

CDR3 in DNA: TGCGCCAGCAGCTTCTCTACCTCTTCTAGCACAGATACGCAGTATTTT. Translating gives CASSFSTSSSTDTQYF. This sequence joins TRBV5-1 and TRBJ2-3; D gene ambiguous. CDR3 length equals 16 residues. Per the germline V gene, CDR1 is SGHRS and CDR2 is YFSETQ. V was cut by 2 bases and J by 0 bases, with 13 bases left in between.

This clone has a handful of counts. The V gene is TRBV29-1, the J gene TRBJ2-2; 8 bases line up with TRBD1. CDR1 and CDR2 (germline): SQVTM, ANQGSEA. With 5 bases clipped from V and 7 bases from J, the junction kept 6 bases outside the gene matches. CDR3 length: 13 amino acids. The CDR3 loop is CSVQGAAGGELFF. The CDR3 DNA is TGCAGCGTTCAGGGGGCAGCGGGCGGGGAGCTGTTTTTT.

Worth noting for this clone: Other DNA sequences within the sample encode an identical CDR3. The chain joins TRBV4-1 to TRBJ2-5, with D unclear. The length of the CDR3 is 13 residues. V was clipped by 6 bases and J by 2 bases, with 10 bases between them. CDR1 and CDR2 (germline): MGHRA, YSYEKL. CDR3 sequence: CASSPSRQETQYF. CDR3 nucleotides: TGCGCCAGCAGTCCATCCCGACAAGAGACCCAGTACTTC.

This sequence joins TRBV18 and TRBJ2-1; D perhaps matches TRBD2 (5 bases). CDR3 length equals 13 residues. Per germline, CDR1 KGHSH and CDR2 LQKENI. V was clipped by 1 base and J by 6 bases, with 7 bases between them. CDR3 protein: CASSPREGNEQFF. CDR3 bases: TGTGCCAGCTCACCACGAGAGGGCAATGAGCAGTTCTTC.

This clone was picked up a small number of times. The chain combines TRBV29-1 with TRBJ2-3; D ambiguous. The germline gives CDR1 SQVTM, CDR2 ANQGSEA. Trimming removed 8 bases from V and 4 bases from J, with 13 bases in between. This CDR3 comprises 12 residues. The CDR3 DNA follows: TGCAGCTGTCTGGGTCGCGCAGATACGCAGTATTTT. This translates into CSCLGRADTQYF.

The chain recombines TRBV19 with TRBJ1-2; D is possibly TRBD1 (6 bases). The length of the CDR3 is 16 residues. V lost 1 base and J 4 bases, leaving 16 bases between the germline ends. Germline CDR1 is LNHDA and CDR2 is SQIVND (reference sequence). Written as DNA, the CDR3 is TGTGCCAGTAGTATAGCCCATCGGGGGCAAGGCTATGGCTACACCTTC. As protein: CASSIAHRGQGYGYTF.

This clone was found a few times. V gene TRBV7-8 combines with J gene TRBJ2-7, with D perhaps matching TRBD2 (6 bases). The V end was cut by 5 bases, the J end by 3 bases, with 8 bases between. Germline assignment: CDR1 SGHVS and CDR2 FQNEAQ. The CDR3 is made up of 12 amino acids. The CDR3 region has the DNA TGTGCCAGCAGCCTTAGCGGCTACGAGCAGTACTTC. Translation: CASSLSGYEQYF.

The CDR3 coding sequence is TGCAGCGTTGCGCAGGTCGATAAGGGCGGCTACGAGCAGTACTTC. Translated, it gives CSVAQVDKGGYEQYF. The V and J genes are TRBV29-1 and TRBJ2-7; no reliable D call. The CDR3 totals 15 residues. The germline CDR1 and CDR2 sequences are SQVTM and ANQGSEA. The ends were cut back, 4 bases at V and 3 bases at J, with 19 bases in the middle.